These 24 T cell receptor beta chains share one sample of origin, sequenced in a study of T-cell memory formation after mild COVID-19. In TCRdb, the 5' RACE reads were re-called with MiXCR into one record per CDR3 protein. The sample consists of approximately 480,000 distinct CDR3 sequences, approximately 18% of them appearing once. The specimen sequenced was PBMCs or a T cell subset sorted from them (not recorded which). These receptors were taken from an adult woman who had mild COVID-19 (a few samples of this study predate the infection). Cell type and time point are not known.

The CDR3 DNA follows: TGTGCCAGCAGCTTGGGGCGGCTAAGCTCCTACGAGCAGTACTTC. Protein: CASSLGRLSSYEQYF. This chain joins TRBV7-2 and TRBJ2-7, with TRBD1 as a possible D gene (5 bases). Between the trimmed V and J ends, which lost 3 bases and 0 bases, there was a span of 12 bases. Germline V gene sequence: CDR1 SGHTA, CDR2 FQGNSA. The CDR3 covers 15 residues.

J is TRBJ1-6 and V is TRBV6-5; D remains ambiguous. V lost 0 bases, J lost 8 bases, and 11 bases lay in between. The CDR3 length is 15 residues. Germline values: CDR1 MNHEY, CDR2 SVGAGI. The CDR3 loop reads CASSYSIVGYSPLHF. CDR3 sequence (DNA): TGTGCCAGCAGTTACTCGATTGTGGGGTATTCACCCCTCCACTTT.

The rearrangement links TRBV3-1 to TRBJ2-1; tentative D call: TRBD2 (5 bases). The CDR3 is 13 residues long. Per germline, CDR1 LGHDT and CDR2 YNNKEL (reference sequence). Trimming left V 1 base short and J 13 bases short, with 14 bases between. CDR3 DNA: TGTGCCAGCAGCCAAGGCTTGCGGGTCCAACAGTTCTTC. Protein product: CASSQGLRVQQFF.

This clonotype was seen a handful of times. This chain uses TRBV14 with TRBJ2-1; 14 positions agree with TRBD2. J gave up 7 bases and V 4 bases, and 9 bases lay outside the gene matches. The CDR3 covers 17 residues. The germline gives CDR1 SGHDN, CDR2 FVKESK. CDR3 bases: TGTGCCAGCAGCCCCCGACTAGCGGGAGGGCCGAGGAATGAGCAGTTCTTC. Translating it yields CASSPRLAGGPRNEQFF. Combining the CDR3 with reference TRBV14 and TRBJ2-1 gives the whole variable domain EAGVTQFPSHSVIEKGQTVTLRCDPISGHDNLYWYRRVMGKEIKFLLHFVKESKQDESGMPNNRFLAERTGGTYSTLKVQPAELEDSGVYFCASSPRLAGGPRNEQFFGPGTRLTVL.

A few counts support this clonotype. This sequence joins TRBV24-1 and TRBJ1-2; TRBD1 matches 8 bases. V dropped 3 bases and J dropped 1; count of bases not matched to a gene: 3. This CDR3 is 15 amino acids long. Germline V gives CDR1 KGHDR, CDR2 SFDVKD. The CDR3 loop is CATSDPQGGNYGYTF. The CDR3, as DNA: TGTGCCACCAGTGATCCACAGGGGGGTAACTATGGCTACACCTTC.

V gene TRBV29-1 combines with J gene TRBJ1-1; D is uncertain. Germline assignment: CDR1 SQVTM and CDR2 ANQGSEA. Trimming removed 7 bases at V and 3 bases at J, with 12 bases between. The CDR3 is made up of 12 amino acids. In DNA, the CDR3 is TGCAGCGGCGAAAGGACGGACACTGAAGCTTTCTTT. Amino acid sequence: CSGERTDTEAFF. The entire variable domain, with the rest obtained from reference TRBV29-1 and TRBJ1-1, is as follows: SAVISQKPSRDICQRGTSLTIQCQVDSQVTMMFWYRQQPGQSLTLIATANQGSEATYESGFVIDKFPISRPNLTFSTLTVSNMSPEDSSIYLCSGERTDTEAFFGQGTRLTVV.

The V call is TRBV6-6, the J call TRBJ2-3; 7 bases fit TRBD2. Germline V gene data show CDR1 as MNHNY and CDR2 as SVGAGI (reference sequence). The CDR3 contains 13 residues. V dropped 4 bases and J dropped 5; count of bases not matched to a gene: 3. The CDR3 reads CASSWDYKDTQYF. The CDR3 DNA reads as TGTGCCAGCAGTTGGGACTACAAAGATACGCAGTATTTT.

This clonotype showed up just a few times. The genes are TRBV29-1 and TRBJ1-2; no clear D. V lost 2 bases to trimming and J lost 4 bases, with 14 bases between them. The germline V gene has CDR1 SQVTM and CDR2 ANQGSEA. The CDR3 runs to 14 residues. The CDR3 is CSVEPSGSPYGYTF. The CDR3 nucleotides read TGCAGCGTTGAACCGTCAGGCAGCCCCTATGGCTACACCTTC.

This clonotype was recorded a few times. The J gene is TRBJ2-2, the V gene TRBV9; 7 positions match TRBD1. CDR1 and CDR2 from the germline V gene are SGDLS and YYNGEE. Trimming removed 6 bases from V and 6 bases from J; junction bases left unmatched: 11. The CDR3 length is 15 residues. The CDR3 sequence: CASTTGAGSAGELFF. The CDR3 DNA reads TGTGCCAGCACTACAGGGGCTGGGTCGGCCGGGGAGCTGTTTTTT.

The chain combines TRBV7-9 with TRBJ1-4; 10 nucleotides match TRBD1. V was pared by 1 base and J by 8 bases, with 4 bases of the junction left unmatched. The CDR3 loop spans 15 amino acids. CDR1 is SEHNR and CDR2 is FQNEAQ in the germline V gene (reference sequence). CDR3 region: CASSLGGQGGEKLFF. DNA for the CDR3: TGTGCCAGCAGCTTAGGCGGACAGGGGGGAGAAAAACTGTTTTTT.

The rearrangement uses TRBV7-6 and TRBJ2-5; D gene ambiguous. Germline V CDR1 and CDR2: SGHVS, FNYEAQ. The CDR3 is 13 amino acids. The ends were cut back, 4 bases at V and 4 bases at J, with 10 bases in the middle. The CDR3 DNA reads TGTGCCAGCAGCTCAGACTGGTCAGAGACCCAGTACTTC. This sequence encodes CASSSDWSETQYF.

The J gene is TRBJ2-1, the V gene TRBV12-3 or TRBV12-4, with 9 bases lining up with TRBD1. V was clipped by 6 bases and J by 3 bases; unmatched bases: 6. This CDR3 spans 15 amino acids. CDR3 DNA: TGTGCCAGCAGCCCCGGGACAGGGTTCTACAATGAGCAGTTCTTC. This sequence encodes CASSPGTGFYNEQFF.

Written as DNA, the CDR3 is TGTGCCTCGGATCGGGGACTGACAGATACGCAGTATTTT. Protein sequence: CASDRGLTDTQYF. This rearrangement joins TRBV30 to TRBJ2-3; tentative D call: TRBD2 (6 bases). This CDR3 contains 13 residues. The germline CDR1 and CDR2 sequences are GTSNPN and SVGIG (reference sequence). The V and J ends lost 7 bases and 3 bases respectively, with 14 bases between them.

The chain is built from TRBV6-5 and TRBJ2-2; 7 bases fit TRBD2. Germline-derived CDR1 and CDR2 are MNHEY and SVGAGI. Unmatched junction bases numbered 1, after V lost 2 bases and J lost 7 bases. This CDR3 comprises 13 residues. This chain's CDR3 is CASSYERGGELFF. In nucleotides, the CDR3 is TGTGCCAGCAGTTACGAGCGGGGCGGGGAGCTGTTTTTT.

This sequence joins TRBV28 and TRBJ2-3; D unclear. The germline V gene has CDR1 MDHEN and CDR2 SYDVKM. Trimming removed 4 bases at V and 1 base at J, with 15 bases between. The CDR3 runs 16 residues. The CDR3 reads CASSSSFRSGTDTQYF. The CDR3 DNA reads TGTGCCAGCAGTTCCTCTTTCCGCTCTGGCACAGATACGCAGTATTTT.

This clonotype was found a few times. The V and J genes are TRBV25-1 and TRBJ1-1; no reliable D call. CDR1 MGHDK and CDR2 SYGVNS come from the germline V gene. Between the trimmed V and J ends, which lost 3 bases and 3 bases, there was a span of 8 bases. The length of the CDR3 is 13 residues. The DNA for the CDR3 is TGTGCCAGCAGTGACCACGAAGACACTGAAGCTTTCTTT. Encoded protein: CASSDHEDTEAFF.

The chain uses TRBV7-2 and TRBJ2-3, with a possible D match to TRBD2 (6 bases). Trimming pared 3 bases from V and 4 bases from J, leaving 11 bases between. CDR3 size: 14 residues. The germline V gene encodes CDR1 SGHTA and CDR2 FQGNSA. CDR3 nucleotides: TGTGCCAGCAGCTTTATACTAGCAGCAGATACGCAGTATTTT. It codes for CASSFILAADTQYF.

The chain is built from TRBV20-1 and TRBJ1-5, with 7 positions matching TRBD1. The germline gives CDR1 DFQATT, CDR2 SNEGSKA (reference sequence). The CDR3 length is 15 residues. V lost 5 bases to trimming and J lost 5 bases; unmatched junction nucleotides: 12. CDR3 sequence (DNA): TGCAGTGCTCCGTACAGGGGTGGGGCCCATCAGCCCCAGCATTTT. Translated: CSAPYRGGAHQPQHF.

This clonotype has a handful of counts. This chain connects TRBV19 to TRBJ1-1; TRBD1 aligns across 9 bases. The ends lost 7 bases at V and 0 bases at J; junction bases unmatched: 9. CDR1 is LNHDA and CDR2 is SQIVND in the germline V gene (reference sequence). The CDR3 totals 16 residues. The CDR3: CASISGTGKVNTEAFF. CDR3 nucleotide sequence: TGTGCCAGTATTTCCGGGACAGGGAAGGTGAACACTGAAGCTTTCTTT.

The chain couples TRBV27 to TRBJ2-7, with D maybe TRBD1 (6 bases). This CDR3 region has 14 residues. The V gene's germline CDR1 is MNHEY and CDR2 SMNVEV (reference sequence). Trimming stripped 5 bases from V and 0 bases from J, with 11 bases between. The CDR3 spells CASSPRQASYEQYF. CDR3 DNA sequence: TGTGCCAGCAGTCCCAGACAGGCCTCCTACGAGCAGTACTTC.

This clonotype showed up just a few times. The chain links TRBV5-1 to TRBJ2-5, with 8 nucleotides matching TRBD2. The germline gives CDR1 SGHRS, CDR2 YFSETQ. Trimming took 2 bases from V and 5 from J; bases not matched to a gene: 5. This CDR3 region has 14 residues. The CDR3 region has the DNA TGCGCCAGCAGCTTTGCAGCGGGGGTCGAGACCCAGTACTTC. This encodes CASSFAAGVETQYF.

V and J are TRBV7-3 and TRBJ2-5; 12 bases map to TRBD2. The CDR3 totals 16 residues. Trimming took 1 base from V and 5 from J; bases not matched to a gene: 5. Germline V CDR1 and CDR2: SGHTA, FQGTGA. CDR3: CASSLRTSGAGETQYF. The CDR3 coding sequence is TGTGCCAGCAGCTTAAGGACTAGCGGGGCAGGGGAGACCCAGTACTTC.

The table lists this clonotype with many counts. The CDR3 region has the DNA TGTGCCAGCAGTTTCCTCCGGGACAGTGGCTACGAGCAGTACTTC. The encoded protein is CASSFLRDSGYEQYF. This chain connects TRBV12-3 or TRBV12-4 to TRBJ2-7; the match to TRBD1 covers 7 bases. Trimming at V came to 3 bases and at J to 3 bases, leaving 8 bases not matched to a gene. The CDR3 has 15 residues.

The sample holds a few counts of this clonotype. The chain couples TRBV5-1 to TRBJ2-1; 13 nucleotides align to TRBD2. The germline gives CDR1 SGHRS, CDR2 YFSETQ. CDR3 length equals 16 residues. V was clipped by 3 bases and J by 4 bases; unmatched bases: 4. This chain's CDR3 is CASSWGLAGTYNEQFF. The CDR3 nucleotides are TGCGCCAGCAGCTGGGGACTAGCGGGGACGTACAATGAGCAGTTCTTC.